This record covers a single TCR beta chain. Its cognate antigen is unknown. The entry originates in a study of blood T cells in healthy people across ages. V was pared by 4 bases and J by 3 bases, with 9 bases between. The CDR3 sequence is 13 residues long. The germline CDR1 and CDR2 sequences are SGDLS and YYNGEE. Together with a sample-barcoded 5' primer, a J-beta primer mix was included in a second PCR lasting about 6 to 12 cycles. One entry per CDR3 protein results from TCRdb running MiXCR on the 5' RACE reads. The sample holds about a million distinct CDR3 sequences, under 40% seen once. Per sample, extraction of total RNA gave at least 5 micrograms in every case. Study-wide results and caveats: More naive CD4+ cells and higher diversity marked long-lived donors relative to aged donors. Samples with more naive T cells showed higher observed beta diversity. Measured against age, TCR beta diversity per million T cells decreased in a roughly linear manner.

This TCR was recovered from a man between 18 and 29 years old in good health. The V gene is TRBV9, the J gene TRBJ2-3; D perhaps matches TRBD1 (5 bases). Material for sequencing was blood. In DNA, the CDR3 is TGTGCCAGCAGCCCCGGACATACAGATACGCAGTATTTT. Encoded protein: CASSPGHTDTQYF.